One T cell receptor (beta chain) is described in this entry. The source of the sample is a study of blood T cell repertoires in COVID-19. Sequenced by immunoSEQ multiplex PCR; TCRdb stores in-frame clones only, minus some. This table holds about 300,000 clones, roughly 83% found once. The CDR3 has 18 amino acids. V was clipped by 3 bases and J by 2 bases; unmatched bases: 11. Germline V gives CDR1 KGHSH, CDR2 LQKENI. The sample taken for sequencing was peripheral blood. The receptor was derived from a human donor with COVID-19, enrolled during active disease. The donor label of this sample is uncertain. J is TRBJ1-3 and V is TRBV18; TRBD1 matches 9 bases. This CDR3 is CASSPQGTGTGTGNTIYF. In DNA, the CDR3 is TGTGCCAGCTCACCGCAGGGTACCGGGACAGGGACTGGAAACACCATATATTTT. The whole variable domain, filled in from reference TRBV18 and TRBJ1-3, reads NAGVMQNPRHLVRRRGQEARLRCSPMKGHSHVYWYRQLPEEGLKFMVYLQKENIIDESGMPKERFSAEFPKEGPSILRIQQVVRGDSAAYFCASSPQGTGTGTGNTIYFGEGSWLTVV.